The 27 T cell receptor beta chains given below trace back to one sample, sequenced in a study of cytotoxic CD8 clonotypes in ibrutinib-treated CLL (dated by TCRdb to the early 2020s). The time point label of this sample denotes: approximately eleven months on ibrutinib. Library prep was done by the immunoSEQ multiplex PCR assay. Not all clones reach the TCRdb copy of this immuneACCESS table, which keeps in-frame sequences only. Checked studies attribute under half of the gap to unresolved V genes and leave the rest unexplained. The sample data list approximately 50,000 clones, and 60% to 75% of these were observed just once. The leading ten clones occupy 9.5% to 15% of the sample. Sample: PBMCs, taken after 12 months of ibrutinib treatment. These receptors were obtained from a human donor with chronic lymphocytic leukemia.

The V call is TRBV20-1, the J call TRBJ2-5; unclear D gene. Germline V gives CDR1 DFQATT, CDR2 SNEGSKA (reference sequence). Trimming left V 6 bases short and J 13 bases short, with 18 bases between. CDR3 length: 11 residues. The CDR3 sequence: CSAKNRHWRYF. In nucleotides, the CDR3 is TGCAGTGCCAAAAACAGACATTGGCGGTACTTC.

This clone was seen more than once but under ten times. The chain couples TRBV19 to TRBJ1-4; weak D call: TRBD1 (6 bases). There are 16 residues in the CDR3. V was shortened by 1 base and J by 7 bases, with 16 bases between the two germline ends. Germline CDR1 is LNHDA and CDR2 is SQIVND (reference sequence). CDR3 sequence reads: CASSIGGGGAAEKLFF. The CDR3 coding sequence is TGTGCCAGTAGTATAGGGGGTGGGGGCGCCGCTGAAAAACTGTTTTTT.

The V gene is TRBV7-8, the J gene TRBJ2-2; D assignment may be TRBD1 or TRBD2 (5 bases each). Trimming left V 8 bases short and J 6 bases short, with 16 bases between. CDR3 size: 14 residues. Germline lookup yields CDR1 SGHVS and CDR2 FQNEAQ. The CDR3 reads CASRGPVSAGELFF. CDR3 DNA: TGTGCCAGCCGGGGCCCAGTCTCGGCCGGGGAGCTGTTTTTT. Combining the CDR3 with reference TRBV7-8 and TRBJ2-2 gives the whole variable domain GAGVSQSPRYKVAKRGQDVALRCDPISGHVSLFWYQQALGQGPEFLTYFQNEAQLDKSGLPSDRFFAERPEGSVSTLKIQRTQQEDSAVYLCASRGPVSAGELFFGEGSRLTVL.

The CDR3 reads CASGDRASNQPQHF. DNA of the CDR3: TGTGCCAGCGGTGACAGGGCTAGCAATCAGCCCCAGCATTTT. The chain joins TRBV6-5 to TRBJ1-5, with TRBD1 identical over 7 bases. V gave up 8 bases and J gave up 0 bases; unmatched junction bases: 4. CDR3 size: 14 residues. CDR1 MNHEY and CDR2 SVGAGI come from the germline V gene.

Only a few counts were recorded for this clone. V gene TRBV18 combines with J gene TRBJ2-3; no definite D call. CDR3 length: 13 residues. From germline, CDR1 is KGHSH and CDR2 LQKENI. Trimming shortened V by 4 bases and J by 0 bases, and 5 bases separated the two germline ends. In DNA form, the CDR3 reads TGTGCCAGCTCACTGACTAGCACAGATACGCAGTATTTT. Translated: CASSLTSTDTQYF.

CDR3: CASSPQDRADSYEQYF. The CDR3 region has the DNA TGCGCCAGCAGCCCTCAGGACAGGGCCGACTCCTACGAGCAGTACTTC. The chain uses TRBV5-1 and TRBJ2-7; 8 bases line up with TRBD1. CDR3 length equals 16 residues. The V gene end was trimmed by 4 bases and the J gene end by 0 bases; junction bases not matched to a gene: 9. Germline CDR1 reads SGHRS; CDR2 reads YFSETQ.

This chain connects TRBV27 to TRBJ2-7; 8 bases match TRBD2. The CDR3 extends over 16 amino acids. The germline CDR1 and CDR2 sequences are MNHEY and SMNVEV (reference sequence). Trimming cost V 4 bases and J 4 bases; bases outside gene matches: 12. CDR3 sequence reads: CASSWSGGRAGYEQYF. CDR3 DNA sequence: TGTGCCAGCAGTTGGAGCGGGGGCAGGGCGGGGTACGAGCAGTACTTC.

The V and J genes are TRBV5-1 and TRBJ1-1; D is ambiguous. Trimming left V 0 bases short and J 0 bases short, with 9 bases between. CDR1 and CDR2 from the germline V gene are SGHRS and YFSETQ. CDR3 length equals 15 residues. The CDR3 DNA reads TGCGCCAGCAGCTTGGGACAAGATATGAACACTGAAGCTTTCTTT. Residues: CASSLGQDMNTEAFF.

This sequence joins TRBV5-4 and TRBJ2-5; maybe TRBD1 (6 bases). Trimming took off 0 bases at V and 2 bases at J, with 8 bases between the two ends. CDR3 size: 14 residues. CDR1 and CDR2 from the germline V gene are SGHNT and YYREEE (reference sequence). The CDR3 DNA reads TGTGCCAGCAGCTTGGCCGGGACACAAGAGACCCAGTACTTC. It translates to CASSLAGTQETQYF.

In DNA, the CDR3 is TGTGCCAAGGAACGGGGCAGCTTATTGAACACTGAAGCTTTCTTT. Translating it yields CAKERGSLLNTEAFF. The rearrangement links TRBV2 to TRBJ1-1; tentatively, D is TRBD1 (5 bases). CDR1 SNHLY and CDR2 FYNNEI come from the germline V gene. V was cut by 10 bases and J by 0 bases, with 18 bases left in between. This CDR3 comprises 15 residues. The variable domain in full, with the rest retrieved from reference TRBV2 and TRBJ1-1, is EPEVTQTPSHQVTQMGQEVILRCVPISNHLYFYWYRQILGQKVEFLVSFYNNEISEKSEIFDDQFSVERPDGSNFTLKIRSTKLEDSAMYFCAKERGSLLNTEAFFGQGTRLTVV.

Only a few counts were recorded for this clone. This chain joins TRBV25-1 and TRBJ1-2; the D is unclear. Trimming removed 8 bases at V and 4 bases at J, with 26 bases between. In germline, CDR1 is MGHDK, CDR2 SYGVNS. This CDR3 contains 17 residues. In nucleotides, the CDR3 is TGTGCCAGCTCGTTGAGTCTGGCGAGTGATAAAACCTATGGCTACACCTTC. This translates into CASSLSLASDKTYGYTF.

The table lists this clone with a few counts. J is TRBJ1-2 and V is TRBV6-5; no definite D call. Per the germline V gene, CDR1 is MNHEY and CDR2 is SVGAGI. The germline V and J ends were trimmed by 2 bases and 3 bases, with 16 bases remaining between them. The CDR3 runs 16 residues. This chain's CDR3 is CASSYTSSQRYYGYTF. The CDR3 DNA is TGTGCCAGCAGTTACACCTCGAGTCAGAGGTACTATGGCTACACCTTC.

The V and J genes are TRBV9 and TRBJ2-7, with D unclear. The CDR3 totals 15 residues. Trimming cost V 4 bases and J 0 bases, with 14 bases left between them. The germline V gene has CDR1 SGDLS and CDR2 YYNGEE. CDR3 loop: CASSPLHPYSYEQYF. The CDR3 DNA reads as TGTGCCAGCAGCCCCCTTCACCCATACTCCTACGAGCAGTACTTC.

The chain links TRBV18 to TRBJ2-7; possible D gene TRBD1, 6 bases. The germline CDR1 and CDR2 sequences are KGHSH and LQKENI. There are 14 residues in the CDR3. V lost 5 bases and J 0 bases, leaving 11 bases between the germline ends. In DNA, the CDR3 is TGTGCCAGCTCAGGAACAGGGACCTCCTACGAGCAGTACTTC. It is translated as CASSGTGTSYEQYF.

This chain's CDR3 is CASSPLSGLDGYTF. DNA for the CDR3: TGTGCCAGCTCACCACTATCGGGGCTTGATGGCTACACCTTC. The rearrangement joins TRBV18 to TRBJ1-2; D is possibly TRBD1 (5 bases). Germline loops: CDR1 KGHSH, CDR2 LQKENI. Trimming left V 1 base short and J 6 bases short, with 12 bases between. The CDR3 extends over 14 amino acids.

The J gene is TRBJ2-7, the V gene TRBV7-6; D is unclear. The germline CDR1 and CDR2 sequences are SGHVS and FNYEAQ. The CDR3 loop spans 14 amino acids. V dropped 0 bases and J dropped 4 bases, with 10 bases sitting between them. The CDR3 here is CASSLAWSGYEQYF. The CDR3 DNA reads TGTGCCAGCAGCTTAGCGTGGTCGGGTTACGAGCAGTACTTC.

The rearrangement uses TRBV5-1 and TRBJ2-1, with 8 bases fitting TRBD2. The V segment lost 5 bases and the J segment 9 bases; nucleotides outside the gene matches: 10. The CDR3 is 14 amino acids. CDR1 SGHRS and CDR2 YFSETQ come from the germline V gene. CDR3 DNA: TGCGCCAGCAGAGATAGCGGGGATTGGAGTGAGCAGTTCTTC. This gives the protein CASRDSGDWSEQFF.

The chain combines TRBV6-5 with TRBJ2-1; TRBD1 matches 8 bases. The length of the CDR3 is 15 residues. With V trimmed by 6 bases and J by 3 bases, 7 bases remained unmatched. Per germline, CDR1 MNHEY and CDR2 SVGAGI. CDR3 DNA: TGTGCCAGCAGCCCTCGGACAGGGAACTACAATGAGCAGTTCTTC. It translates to CASSPRTGNYNEQFF.

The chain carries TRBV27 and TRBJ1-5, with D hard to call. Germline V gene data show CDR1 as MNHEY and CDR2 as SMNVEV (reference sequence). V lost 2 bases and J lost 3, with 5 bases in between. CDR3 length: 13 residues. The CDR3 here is CASSLVSNQPQHF. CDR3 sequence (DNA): TGTGCCAGCAGTTTAGTGTCCAATCAGCCCCAGCATTTT.

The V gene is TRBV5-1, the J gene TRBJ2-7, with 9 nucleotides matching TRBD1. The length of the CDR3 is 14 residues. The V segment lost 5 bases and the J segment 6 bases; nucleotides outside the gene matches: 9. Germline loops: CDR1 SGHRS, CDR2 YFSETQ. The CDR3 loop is CASRTGTGSGEQYF. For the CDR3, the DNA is TGCGCCAGCAGAACCGGGACAGGGTCGGGCGAGCAGTACTTC. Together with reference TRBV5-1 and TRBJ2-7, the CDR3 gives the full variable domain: KAGVTQTPRYLIKTRGQQVTLSCSPISGHRSVSWYQQTPGQGLQFLFEYFSETQRNKGNFPGRFSGRQFSNSRSEMNVSTLELGDSALYLCASRTGTGSGEQYFGPGTRLTVT.

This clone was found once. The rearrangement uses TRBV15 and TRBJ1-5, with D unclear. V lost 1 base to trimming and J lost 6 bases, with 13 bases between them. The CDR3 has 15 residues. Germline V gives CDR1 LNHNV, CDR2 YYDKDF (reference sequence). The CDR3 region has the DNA TGTGCCACCAGCAGAGTTATCGGCGTAGCTCAGCCCCAGCATTTT. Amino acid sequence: CATSRVIGVAQPQHF.

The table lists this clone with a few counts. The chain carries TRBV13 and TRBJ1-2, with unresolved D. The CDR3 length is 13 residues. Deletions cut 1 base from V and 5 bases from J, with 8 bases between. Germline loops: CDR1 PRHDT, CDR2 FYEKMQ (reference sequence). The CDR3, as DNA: TGTGCCAGCAGCTTAGATGGCCGTTATGGCTACACCTTC. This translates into CASSLDGRYGYTF.

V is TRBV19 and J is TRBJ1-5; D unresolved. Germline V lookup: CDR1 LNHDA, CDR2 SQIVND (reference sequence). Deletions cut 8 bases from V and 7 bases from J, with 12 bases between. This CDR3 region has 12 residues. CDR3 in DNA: TGTGCCAGTGGGTCCGACCAGCAGCCCCAGCATTTT. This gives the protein CASGSDQQPQHF.

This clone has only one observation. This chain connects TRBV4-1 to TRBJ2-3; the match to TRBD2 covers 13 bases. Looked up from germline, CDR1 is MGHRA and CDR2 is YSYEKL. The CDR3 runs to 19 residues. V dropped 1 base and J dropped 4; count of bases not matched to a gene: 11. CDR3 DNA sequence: TGCGCCAGCAGCCAAGTCGGACTAGCGGGGGCCGCAACGGCAGATACGCAGTATTTT. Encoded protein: CASSQVGLAGAATADTQYF.

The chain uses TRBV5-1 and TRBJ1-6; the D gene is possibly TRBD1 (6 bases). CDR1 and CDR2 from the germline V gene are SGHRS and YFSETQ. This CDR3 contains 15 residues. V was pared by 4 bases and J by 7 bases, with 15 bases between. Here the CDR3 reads CASSISGVPNSPLHF. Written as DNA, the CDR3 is TGCGCCAGCAGCATATCAGGGGTCCCGAATTCACCCCTCCACTTT.

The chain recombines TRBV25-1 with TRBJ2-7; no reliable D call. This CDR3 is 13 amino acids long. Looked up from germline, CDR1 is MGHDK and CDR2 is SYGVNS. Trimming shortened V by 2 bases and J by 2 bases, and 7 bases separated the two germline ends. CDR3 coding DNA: TGTGCCAGCAGTGAAATAAGGGCCTACGAGCAGTACTTC. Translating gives CASSEIRAYEQYF.

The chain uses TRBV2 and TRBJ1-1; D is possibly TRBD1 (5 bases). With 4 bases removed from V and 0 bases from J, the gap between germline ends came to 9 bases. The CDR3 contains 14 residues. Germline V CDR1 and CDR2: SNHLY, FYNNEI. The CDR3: CASSVGGMNTEAFF. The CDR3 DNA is TGTGCCAGCAGTGTGGGGGGGATGAACACTGAAGCTTTCTTT.